This T cell receptor (beta chain) was profiled in a study of cytomegalovirus exposure and HLA in healthy donors. V was cut by 8 bases and J by 6 bases, with 9 bases left in between. Looked up from germline, CDR1 is MNHEY and CDR2 is SVGAGI. The CDR3 has 11 residues. The PCR contained 60 Vbeta and 13 Jbeta primers. Assay: immunoSEQ multiplex PCR; the TCRdb copy retains only in-frame clones and omits some. Found here are 150,000 or so clones, 75% to 80% of them singletons; the top ten hold nearly 6.5%. This clone occurred a few times. This sequence was found in a man between 40 and 49 years old in good health and CMV-seropositive. The sequenced material came from PBMCs. The chain recombines TRBV6-5 with TRBJ2-3; D remains unclear. The CDR3 loop reads CASGVRDTQYF. The CDR3 bases are TGTGCCAGCGGAGTGAGGGATACGCAGTATTTT.